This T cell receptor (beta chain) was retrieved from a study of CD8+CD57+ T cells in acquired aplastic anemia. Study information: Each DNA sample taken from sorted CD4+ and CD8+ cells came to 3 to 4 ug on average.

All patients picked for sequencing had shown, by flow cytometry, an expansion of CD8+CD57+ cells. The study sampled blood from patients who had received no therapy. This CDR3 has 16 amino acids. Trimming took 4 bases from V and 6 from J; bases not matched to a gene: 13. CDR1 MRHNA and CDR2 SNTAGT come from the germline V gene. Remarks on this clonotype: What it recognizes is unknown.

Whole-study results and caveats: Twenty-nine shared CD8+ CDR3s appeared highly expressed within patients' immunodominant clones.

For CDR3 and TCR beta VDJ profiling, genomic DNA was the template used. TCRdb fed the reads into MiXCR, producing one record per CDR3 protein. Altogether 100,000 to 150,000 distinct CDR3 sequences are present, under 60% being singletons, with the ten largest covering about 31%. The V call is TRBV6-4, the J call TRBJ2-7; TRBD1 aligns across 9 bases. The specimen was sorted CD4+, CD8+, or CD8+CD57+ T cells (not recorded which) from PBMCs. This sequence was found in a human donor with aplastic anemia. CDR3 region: CASSVTGGEGKGEQYF. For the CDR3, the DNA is TGTGCCAGCAGTGTAACAGGGGGCGAGGGGAAGGGCGAGCAGTACTTC.